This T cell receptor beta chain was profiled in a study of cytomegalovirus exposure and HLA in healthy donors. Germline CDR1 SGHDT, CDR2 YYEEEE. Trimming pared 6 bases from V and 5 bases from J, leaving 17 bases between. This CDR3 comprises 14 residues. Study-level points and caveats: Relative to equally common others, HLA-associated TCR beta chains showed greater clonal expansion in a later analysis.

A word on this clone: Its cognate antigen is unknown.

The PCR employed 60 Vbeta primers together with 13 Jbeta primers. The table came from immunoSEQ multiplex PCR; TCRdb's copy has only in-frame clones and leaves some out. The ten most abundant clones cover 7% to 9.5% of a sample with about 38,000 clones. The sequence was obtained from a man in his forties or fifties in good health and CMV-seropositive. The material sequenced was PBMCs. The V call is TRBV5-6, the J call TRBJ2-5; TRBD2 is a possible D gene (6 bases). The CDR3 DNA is TGTGCCAGCAATCGGGAGACTCAGTGGGAGACCCAGTACTTC. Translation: CASNRETQWETQYF. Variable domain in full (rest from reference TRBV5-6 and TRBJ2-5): DAGVTQSPTHLIKTRGQQVTLRCSPKSGHDTVSWYQQALGQGPQFIFQYYEEEERQRGNFPDRFSGHQFPNYSSELNVNALLLGDSALYLCASNRETQWETQYFGPGTRLLVL.